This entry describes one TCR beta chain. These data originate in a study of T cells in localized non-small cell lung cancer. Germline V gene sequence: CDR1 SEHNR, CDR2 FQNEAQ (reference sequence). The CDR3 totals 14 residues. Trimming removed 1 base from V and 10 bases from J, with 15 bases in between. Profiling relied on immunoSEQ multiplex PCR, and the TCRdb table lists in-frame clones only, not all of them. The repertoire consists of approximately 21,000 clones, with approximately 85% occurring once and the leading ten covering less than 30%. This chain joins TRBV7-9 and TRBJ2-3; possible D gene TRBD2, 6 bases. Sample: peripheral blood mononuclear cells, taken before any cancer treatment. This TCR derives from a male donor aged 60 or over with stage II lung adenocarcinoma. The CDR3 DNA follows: TGTGCCAGCAGCTTAGAAGGGTGGAGGGGAGCGCAGTATTTT. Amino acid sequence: CASSLEGWRGAQYF. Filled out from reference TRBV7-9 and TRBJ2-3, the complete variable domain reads DTGVSQNPRHKITKRGQNVTFRCDPISEHNRLYWYRQTLGQGPEFLTYFQNEAQLEKSRLLSDRFSAERPKGSFSTLEIQRTEQGDSAMYLCASSLEGWRGAQYFGPGTRLTVL.